This TCR beta chain was observed in a study of CD8 T cells in Susac syndrome. With random hexamers, reverse transcription was performed on about 0.5 to 1 ug of RNA. Across 54 Vbeta and 13 Jbeta, TCR beta CDR3 was amplified with immunoSEQ multiplex PCR. TCRdb re-called the immunoSEQ multiplex PCR reads with MiXCR, one entry per CDR3 protein. The sample has about 300,000 distinct CDR3 sequences, about 89% seen once; the top ten hold less than 0.2%. Trimming removed 0 bases from V and 4 bases from J, with 16 bases in between. The germline V gene encodes CDR1 DFQATT and CDR2 SNEGSKA (reference sequence). The CDR3 sequence is 16 residues long. TCR beta from blood CD8+ and CD4+ T cells was sequenced. The study used treatment-naive patients who had stable or active relapsing-remitting disease as multiple sclerosis controls.

The chain employs TRBV20-1 and TRBJ2-1; maybe TRBD1 (5 bases). The clonotype comes from a human donor with multiple sclerosis. Specimen: CD8+ T cells from PBMCs. The CDR3 DNA reads TGCAGTGCTAGAGAGTACCAGGGCGACACGTACAATGAGCAGTTCTTC. This translates into CSAREYQGDTYNEQFF.